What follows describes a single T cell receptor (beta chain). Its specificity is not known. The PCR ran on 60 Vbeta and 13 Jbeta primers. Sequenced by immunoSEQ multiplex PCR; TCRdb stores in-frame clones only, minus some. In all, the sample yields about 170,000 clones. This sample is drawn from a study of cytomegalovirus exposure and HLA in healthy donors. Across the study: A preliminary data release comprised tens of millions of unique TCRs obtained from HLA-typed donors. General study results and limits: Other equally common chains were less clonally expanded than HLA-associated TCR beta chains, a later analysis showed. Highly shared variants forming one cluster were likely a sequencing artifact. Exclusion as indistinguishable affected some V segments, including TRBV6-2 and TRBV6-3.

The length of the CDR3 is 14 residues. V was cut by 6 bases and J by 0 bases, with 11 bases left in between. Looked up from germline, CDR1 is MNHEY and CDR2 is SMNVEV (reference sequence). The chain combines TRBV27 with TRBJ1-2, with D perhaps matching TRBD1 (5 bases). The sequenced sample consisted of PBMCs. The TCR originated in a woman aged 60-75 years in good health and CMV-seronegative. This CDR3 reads CASSPGRANYGYTF. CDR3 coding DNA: TGTGCCAGCAGCCCGGGCAGGGCTAACTATGGCTACACCTTC.